A single sample is the source of the 6 T cell receptor beta chains below, sequenced in a study of blood T cells in healthy people across ages. The second PCR ran roughly 6 to 11 cycles with a sample-barcoded 5' primer and J-beta primers. TCRdb passed the 5' RACE reads through MiXCR, listing each CDR3 protein once. This sample carries approximately 820,000 distinct CDR3 sequences, under 45% of them seen once, and the ten largest clones take roughly 18%. The specimen was blood. These receptors all stem from a man between 60 and 75 years old in good health.

A word on this clonotype: Possible read error: a much larger clone is one base away. This chain joins TRBV5-5 and TRBJ2-6, with no clear D. The CDR3 loop spans 15 amino acids. Germline values: CDR1 SGHKS, CDR2 YYEKEE (reference sequence). The chain's CDR3 is CASSLDPSVANVLTF. The CDR3, as DNA: TGTGCCAGCAGCTTGGATCCCTCTGTGGCCAACGTCCTGACTTTC.

This clonotype was counted once. This chain uses TRBV10-3 with TRBJ1-1; tentatively, D is TRBD1 (5 bases). The V end lost 0 bases, the J end lost 4 bases, and 12 bases lay between the germline ends. This CDR3 spans 15 amino acids. Germline V gene lookup returns CDR1 ENHRY and CDR2 SYGVKD. The CDR3 region is CAISESRQGGTEAFF. Written as DNA, the CDR3 is TGTGCCATCAGTGAGTCCCGCCAGGGTGGCACTGAAGCTTTCTTT.

The V and J genes are TRBV5-1 and TRBJ1-4, with D uncertain. Germline loops: CDR1 SGHRS, CDR2 YFSETQ. Between the trimmed V and J ends, which lost 3 bases and 4 bases, there was a span of 10 bases. The length of the CDR3 is 14 residues. The CDR3 is CASSSDWSNEKLFF. Here the CDR3 DNA reads TGCGCCAGCAGCTCGGACTGGAGTAATGAAAAACTGTTTTTT.

The chain employs TRBV13 and TRBJ2-1; TRBD2 matches 9 bases. V trimming: 3 bases; J trimming: 12 bases; junction bases outside the gene matches: 3. Germline V CDR1 and CDR2: PRHDT, FYEKMQ (reference sequence). CDR3 size: 12 residues. Here the CDR3 DNA reads TGTGCCAGCAGCTTTGGACTAGCGAGGCAGTTCTTC. Protein: CASSFGLARQFF.

This chain uses TRBV18 with TRBJ2-5; 8 positions agree with TRBD1. Trimming cost V 3 bases and J 5 bases; bases outside gene matches: 5. Germline CDR1 is KGHSH and CDR2 is LQKENI. This CDR3 comprises 14 residues. CDR3 nucleotide sequence: TGTGCCAGCTCACCCAGGGGGCGCTTGGAGACCCAGTACTTC. Translation gives CASSPRGRLETQYF.

The V and J genes are TRBV7-2 and TRBJ1-6; no firm D call. The CDR3 covers 16 residues. The ends were cut back, 5 bases at V and 0 bases at J, with 11 bases in the middle. Germline V CDR1 and CDR2: SGHTA, FQGNSA. This chain's CDR3 is CASSPQRSSYNSPLHF. The CDR3 DNA reads TGTGCCAGCAGCCCTCAAAGGAGCTCCTATAATTCACCCCTCCACTTT.